This T cell receptor beta chain was captured in a study of cytomegalovirus exposure and HLA in healthy donors (dated by TCRdb to 2015 to 2018). Study-wide context: According to an earlier analysis of several hundred of the donors, 200 million or so T cells yielded 120 million or so unique TCR beta sequences and about 300 Gb of sequence data. Roughly 310 gigabases of sequencing data and 70 million to 85 million unique TCR sequences were included in an early release covering under 650 HLA-typed donors. Among the roughly 400 genotyped donors, roughly 80% belonged to the genetic ancestry cluster associated with self-reported Caucasian donors. The study aimed to test whether signatures of past pathogen exposure could be identified by cataloging public T cell receptors. The T cell repertoires of 666 subjects were profiled by immunosequencing and related to cytomegalovirus serostatus. In addition to the first cohort of around 670 subjects, a separate validation cohort of around 110 different subjects was used. High-throughput TCR immunosequencing, statistical association of individual TCRs with disease status, and machine learning were combined to predict cytomegalovirus infection status. To study patterns of TCR occurrence, a later analysis re-analyzed previously published TCR beta repertoires from 666 donors and added high-resolution HLA genotyping. In the later analysis, no new phenotypic data were used to find candidate immune exposures; instead, reliance was placed on TCR beta sequences and their occurrence across donors. In an earlier analysis of roughly 580 of the donors, high-throughput TCR beta sequencing was used to judge whether each TCR beta V gene segment behaved as functional or pseudogenic. Donor age, sex, ethnicity and CMV serostatus were compiled together with the repertoire data. A later genetic analysis took genome-wide SNP genotypes for about 55% of the roughly 700 donors and used that subset as a discovery cohort. All discovery cohort repertoires had been generated using a single sequencing platform. HLA typing covered class I and class II loci at four-digit resolution. The number of donors typed differed by locus, with about 629-640 for A, B, C, DRB1 and DQB1, around 520 for DQA1, 600 to 610 for DPA1, and around 450 for DPB1. Because of strong linkage in the cohort, five DR-DQ haplotypes were treated as single units for association and clustering. Among several hundred genotyped donors of the cohort, an average of roughly 230,000 unique TCR beta nucleotide sequences was sequenced per donor, of which roughly 17% were non-productive.

With respect to this clone: It has no known antigen specificity. It has no much larger one-base neighbor in the sample; base qualities were not kept.

To prepare the library, the immunoSEQ multiplex PCR assay was applied. A mixture of 60 forward primers for TCR Vbeta segments and 13 reverse primers for TCR Jbeta segments was used in the multiplex PCR. The CDR3 region of rearranged TCR beta genes was amplified from genomic DNA with a multiplex PCR assay. The Illumina HiSeq System was used to sequence the amplified TCR beta libraries as 87-base-pair reads. The paper's processing steps were these. A later analysis counted tens of millions of unique TCR beta chains across the 690 or so repertoires, and 9.5 million to 11 million of these chains were shared by at least two donors. Raw reads were error-corrected and collapsed into unique sequences with a nearest-neighbor algorithm that merged closely related sequences to remove PCR and sequencing errors. V, D and J gene segments were assigned by aligning CDR3 sequences to IMGT reference sequences. Each retained sequence needed at least a six-nucleotide match to both a V gene segment and a J gene segment. Rearrangements were called productive when the CDR3 lacked stop codons and stayed in frame with V and J; all others were non-productive. CDR3 was defined by IMGT convention, running from the second conserved V-encoded cysteine to the conserved J-encoded phenylalanine. The earlier analysis of about 570 of the donors excluded any sequence lacking an unambiguous match to a single V gene segment. An earlier analysis of fewer than 750 of the donors called V segments functional above 56.7% productive rearrangements and segregating when the between-donor standard deviation exceeded 5%. A statistical classification framework was built for diagnosing cytomegalovirus status from the catalog of TCR beta chain sequences. In a later analysis, V and J genes were assigned by comparing TCR nucleotide sequences against IMGT/GENE-DB human TR gene sequences. A later analysis assigned CDR3 sequences and most-parsimonious VDJ recombination scenarios with the TCRdist pipeline. A later analysis defined each TCR beta chain by its CDR3 amino acid sequence plus V-gene family, and excluded reads lacking a unique V-gene family. In a later analysis, some 600 highly shared, low-generation-probability nucleotide sequences were removed to address suspected cross-contamination and a sequencing artifact. For each public chain, a later analysis derived a clonal expansion index from normalized ranks of inferred template counts within each repertoire. Generation probabilities in a later analysis came from a VDJ recombination model fitted to out-of-frame rearrangements, and those results were checked against IGoR. In a later analysis, hypergeometric tests were used to score TCR-TCR, TCR-HLA and TCR-CMV co-occurrence, with a repertoire-size bias correction applied to TCR pairs. To estimate false discovery rates, a later analysis permuted the HLA or CMV assignments 20 times. A later analysis grouped co-occurring TCRs with DBSCAN, adding TCRdist sequence similarity when clustering within HLA-allele-positive subsets. Repertoires with fewer than 30,000 or more than 120,000 public chains, plus five repertoires with anomalous nucleotide sharing, were excluded from co-occurrence clustering. What TCRdb holds here is the immuneACCESS table cut down to in-frame rearrangements. Part of the clones is not present; checked against another copy, under half of the missing clones reflect an unresolved V gene, and the others are unexplained. V and J calls and clone size are copied from that table; D and trimming were computed from the DNA. The sample table holds about 150,000 clones, of which approximately 80% were seen once. The top ten clones comprise about 6.1% of the sample.

In total, 500 to 700 healthy bone marrow donors made up the cohort. All cohort members were sampled while nominally healthy, although unrecorded immune exposures were likely present. The donor tested CMV seropositive, placing the donor among the roughly 300 seropositive members of the cohort. A peripheral blood sample was collected from each donor, and TCR beta sequencing was performed on peripheral blood mononuclear cells. Genomic DNA was extracted from the blood cell samples with the Qiagen DNeasy Blood Extraction Kit. Spanning cysteine to phenylalanine, the CDR3 consists of 20 amino acids. Only the CDR3 region is kept as DNA, spanning 60 bases read in frame from base 1. CDR1 and CDR2, looked up from the germline V gene, are LGHNA and YNFKEQ. V ends up 0 bases short and J 4 bases short, with an unmatched junction base count of 14. General conclusions and limits of the study: Because HLA typing was missing for some donors at each locus, association tests included only the typed subset. Roughly 17 rarely observed V segments, including chromosome 9 orphons, were excluded from the earlier analysis of approximately 500 of the donors because counts were too low. The presence/absence analyses assumed that sequencing depth was roughly uniform across donors, and that assumption may not be true. A later genetic analysis reported fewer N-insertions in productive TCRs among donors in an Asian-associated ancestry cluster than the 666-donor mean. In a later analysis, several top co-occurrence clusters were reported to appear linked to parvovirus B19, influenza, CMV and Epstein-Barr virus. In a later analysis, HLA-associated TCR beta chains showed more clonal expansion and lower generation probabilities than non-associated chains that were equally common. The study listed 164 TCR beta chains as associated with cytomegalovirus. Because the 87-base-pair reads could not distinguish some IMGT-functional V segments, including TRBV6-2 and TRBV6-3, those segments were excluded. The classifier was reported to diagnose cytomegalovirus status with high specificity and sensitivity in both the original and validation cohorts. In vitro tests confirmed that three of the cytomegalovirus-associated TCR beta chains recognize cytomegalovirus antigens. Across donors, most TCR sequences were observed very rarely, whereas some public TCRs were present in many individuals. According to the authors, the approach could potentially be generalized to other disease states and immunological phenotypes. A cluster of highly shared sequence variants was judged likely to be a technical artifact of the sequencing pipeline. An earlier analysis of 450 to 750 of the donors showed that most TCR beta V segments appeared in productive rearrangements either about 87% or about 30% of the time, which broadly matched IMGT annotations. Linkage disequilibrium might explain the correlated functional status among segregating V segments, but an unknown experimental factor could not be excluded. At a false discovery rate of 0.05, a later analysis linked around 17,000 TCR beta sequences to specific HLA alleles. CMV serostatus was the only immune exposure information available for the cohort. Strong co-occurrence of HLA alleles, especially DR and DQ, made assigning TCR associations to individual alleles difficult. In a later analysis, the rate of TCR association differed among HLA loci, with DRB1 alleles having the most associated TCRs and HLA-C alleles having the fewest. In a later genetic analysis, a missense DCLRE1C variant was associated with V-gene and J-gene trimming of TCR beta chains, and the association was replicated in an independent cohort. Only TCR beta chains were sequenced in this cohort, and the absence of alpha or paired-chain data limited detectable features. A further reported finding was that TCR beta sequences accurately predicted the HLA-A and HLA-B alleles for most subjects in the first cohort. A later analysis found that most CMV-associated TCR beta chains appeared HLA-restricted, with HLA associations seemingly driven largely by CMV exposure.

This clonotype was sampled from a woman in her forties or fifties in good health and CMV-seropositive. In this chain, TRBV4-2 is recombined with TRBJ1-5, with 11 bases matching TRBD1. Input material: PBMCs. The encoded CDR3 is CASSQDPDRGLPTTNQPQHF. The DNA sequence is TGTGCCAGCAGCCAAGATCCGGACAGGGGGCTCCCGACTACGAATCAGCCCCAGCATTTT.